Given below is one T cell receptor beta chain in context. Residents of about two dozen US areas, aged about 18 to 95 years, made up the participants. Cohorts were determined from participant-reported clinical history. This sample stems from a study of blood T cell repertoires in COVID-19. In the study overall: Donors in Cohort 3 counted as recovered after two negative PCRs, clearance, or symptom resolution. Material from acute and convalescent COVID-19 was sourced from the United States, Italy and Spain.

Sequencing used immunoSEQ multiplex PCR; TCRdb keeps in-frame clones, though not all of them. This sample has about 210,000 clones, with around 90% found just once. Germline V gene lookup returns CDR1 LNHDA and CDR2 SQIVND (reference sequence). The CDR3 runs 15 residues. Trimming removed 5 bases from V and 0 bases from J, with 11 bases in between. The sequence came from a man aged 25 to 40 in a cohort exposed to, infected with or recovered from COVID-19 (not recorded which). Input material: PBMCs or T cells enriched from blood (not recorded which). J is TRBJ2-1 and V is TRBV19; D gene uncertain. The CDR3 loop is CASSPPGISYNEQFF. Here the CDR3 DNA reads TGTGCCAGTAGTCCCCCAGGCATCTCCTACAATGAGCAGTTCTTC.